This T cell receptor beta chain derives from a study of cytomegalovirus exposure and HLA in healthy donors. A remark on this clone: Its antigen is not identified.

Points from the study as a whole: Segments of the TCR beta V type were, in most cases, productive about 87% or about 30% of the time in an earlier analysis.

PCR employed 60 Vbeta and 13 Jbeta primers. TCRdb's table, derived via immunoSEQ multiplex PCR, lists solely in-frame clones and lacks some. The sample includes over 70,000 clones, under 85% of them seen just once. Input material: PBMCs. This receptor was taken from a male donor in good health and CMV-seronegative.

The DNA of the CDR3 is TGTGCCAGCAGTGAGCGTGTAGACCGTTATGGCTACACCTTC. Translation: CASSERVDRYGYTF. This chain connects TRBV6-5 to TRBJ1-2; the D is unclear. From germline, CDR1 is MNHEY and CDR2 SVGAGI. CDR3 length: 14 amino acids. Trimming cost V 5 bases and J 5 bases, with 15 bases left between them.